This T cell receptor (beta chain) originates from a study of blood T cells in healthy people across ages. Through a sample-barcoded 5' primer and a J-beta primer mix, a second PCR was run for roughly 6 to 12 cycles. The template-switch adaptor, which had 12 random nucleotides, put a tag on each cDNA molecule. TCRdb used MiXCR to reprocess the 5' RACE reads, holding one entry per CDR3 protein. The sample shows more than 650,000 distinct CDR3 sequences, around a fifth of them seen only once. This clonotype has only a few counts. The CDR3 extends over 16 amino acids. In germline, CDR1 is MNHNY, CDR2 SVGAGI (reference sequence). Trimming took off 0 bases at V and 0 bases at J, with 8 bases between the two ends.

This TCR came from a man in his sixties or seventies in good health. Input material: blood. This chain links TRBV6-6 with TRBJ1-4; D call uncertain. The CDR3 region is CASSYSNSPTNEKLFF. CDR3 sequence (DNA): TGTGCCAGCAGTTACTCGAACTCCCCAACTAATGAAAAACTGTTTTTT.